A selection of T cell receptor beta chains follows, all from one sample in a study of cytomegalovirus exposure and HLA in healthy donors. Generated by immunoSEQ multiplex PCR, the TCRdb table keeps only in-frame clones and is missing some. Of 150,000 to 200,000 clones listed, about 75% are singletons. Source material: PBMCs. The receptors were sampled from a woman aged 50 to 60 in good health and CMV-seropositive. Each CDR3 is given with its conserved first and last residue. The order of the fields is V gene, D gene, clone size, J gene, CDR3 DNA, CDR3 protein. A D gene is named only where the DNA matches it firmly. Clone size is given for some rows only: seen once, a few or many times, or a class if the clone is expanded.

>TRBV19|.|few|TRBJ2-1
TGTGCCAGTAGTATCTCTCCGACAGCGAGCTCCTACAATGAGCAGTTCTTC
CASSISPTASSYNEQFF
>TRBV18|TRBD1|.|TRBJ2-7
TGTGCCAGCTCACCCGGGACAGACGTTTACGAGCAGTACTTC
CASSPGTDVYEQYF
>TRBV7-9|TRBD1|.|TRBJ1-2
TGTGCCAGCAGGGAGGGGGCGGCGAACTATGGCTACACCTTC
CASREGAANYGYTF
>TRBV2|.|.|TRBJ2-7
TGTGCCAGCAGTTATCAGGGTGGCGAGCAGTACTTC
CASSYQGGEQYF
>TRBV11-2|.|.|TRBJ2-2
TGTGCCAGCAGCCGGACACCTTACACCGGGGAGCTGTTTTTT
CASSRTPYTGELFF
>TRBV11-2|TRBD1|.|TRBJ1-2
TGTGCCAGCGGGGACAGGGGGAAAGTGGTAAATGGCTACACCTTC
CASGDRGKVVNGYTF
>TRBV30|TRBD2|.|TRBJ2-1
TGTGCCTGGAGGCTCGGACTAGCGGGGGGGACAAATGAGCAGTTCTTC
CAWRLGLAGGTNEQFF
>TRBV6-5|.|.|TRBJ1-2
TGTGCCAGCAGAAATATGGAAGGAGGGGTCTATGGCTACACCTTC
CASRNMEGGVYGYTF
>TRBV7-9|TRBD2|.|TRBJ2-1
TGTGCCAGCCCCCCTGGCGGGAGCTCCTACAATGAGCAGTTCTTC
CASPPGGSSYNEQFF
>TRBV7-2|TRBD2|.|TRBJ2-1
TGTGCCAGCAGCTTAGCGGGGACTAGCGGGGAGCAGTTCTTC
CASSLAGTSGEQFF
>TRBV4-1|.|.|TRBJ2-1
TGCGCCAGCAGCCAAGAGGAGGGTAGCGGTCTTAAGCAGTTCTTC
CASSQEEGSGLKQFF
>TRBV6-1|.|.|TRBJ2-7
TGTGCCAGCACCCAATCAGACTACCAATACGAGCAGTACTTC
CASTQSDYQYEQYF
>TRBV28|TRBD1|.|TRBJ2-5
TGTGCCAGCAGTCGCCCGACAGGGGGCCGGGAGACCCAGTACTTC
CASSRPTGGRETQYF
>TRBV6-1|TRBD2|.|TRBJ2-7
TGTGCCAGCAGTGAACATGGGGCGCTAGCGGGGGACTTC
CASSEHGALAGDF
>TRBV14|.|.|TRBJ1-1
TGTGCCAGCAGCCAGGACACCGCGGCGCGCACTGAAGCTTTCTTT
CASSQDTAARTEAFF
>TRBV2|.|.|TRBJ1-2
TGTGCCAGTACACCTAACTATGGCTACACCTTC
CASTPNYGYTF
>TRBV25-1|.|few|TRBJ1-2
TGTGCCAGCAGTGGGGGCGGGGGCGCTAGCTATGGCTACACCTTC
CASSGGGGASYGYTF
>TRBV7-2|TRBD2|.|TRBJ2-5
TGTGCCAGCAGCTTAGCTGGAGCGGGGGGTCAGGAGACCCAGTACTTC
CASSLAGAGGQETQYF
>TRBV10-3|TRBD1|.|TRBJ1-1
TGTGCCATCAGACGGGACAGCCGAAACACTGAAGCTTTCTTT
CAIRRDSRNTEAFF
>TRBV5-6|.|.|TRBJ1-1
TGTGCCAGCAGCCTGGGGACATTGAGGGAAGCTTTCTTT
CASSLGTLREAFF
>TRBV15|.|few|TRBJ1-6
TGTGCCACCAGCAGCGGACAGCCTAATTCACCCCTCCACTTT
CATSSGQPNSPLHF
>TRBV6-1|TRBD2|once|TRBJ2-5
TGTGCCAGCAGCCTAACGGGAGGATCGGAGACCCAGTACTTC
CASSLTGGSETQYF
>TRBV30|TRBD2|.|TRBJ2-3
TGTGCCGGTGGGGGGGGAGGCTTTGCAGATACGCAGTATTTT
CAGGGGGFADTQYF
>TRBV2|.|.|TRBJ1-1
TGTGCCAGCAGTTACTTCGGAGGCAACACTGAAGCTTTCTTT
CASSYFGGNTEAFF
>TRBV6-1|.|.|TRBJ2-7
TGTGCCAGCACGGAGTCCCCCTCCTACGAGCAGTACTTC
CASTESPSYEQYF
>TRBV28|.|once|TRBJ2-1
TGTGCCAGCAGAACTAGTGGGGATTGGAATGAGCAGTTCTTC
CASRTSGDWNEQFF
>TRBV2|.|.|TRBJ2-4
TGTGCCAGCAGACTAGGACAGGCCAAAAACATTCAGTACTTC
CASRLGQAKNIQYF
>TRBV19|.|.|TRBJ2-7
TGTGCCAGTAGTGCGGGGCGGACCTACGAGCAGTACTTC
CASSAGRTYEQYF
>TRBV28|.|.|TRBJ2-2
TGTGCCAGCAGTTTATCAGGGTACGACTTTGCCGGGGAGCTGTTTTTT
CASSLSGYDFAGELFF
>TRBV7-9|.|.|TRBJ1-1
TGTGCCAGCACCCAGGGGTTCACTGAAGCTTTCTTT
CASTQGFTEAFF
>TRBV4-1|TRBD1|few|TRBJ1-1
TGCGCCAGCAGCCAAACAGGGGGCACCGCGGTCGCTTTCTTT
CASSQTGGTAVAFF
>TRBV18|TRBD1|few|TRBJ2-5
TGTGCCAGCTCACGGGGGACAGATCAAGAGACCCAGTACTTC
CASSRGTDQETQYF
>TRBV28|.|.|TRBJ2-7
TGTGCCAGCAGTTCAGGCGACCTCTCCTACGAGCAGTACTTC
CASSSGDLSYEQYF
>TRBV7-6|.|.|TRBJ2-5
TGTGCCAGCAGCCGCAGGCAGGAGACCCAGTACTTC
CASSRRQETQYF
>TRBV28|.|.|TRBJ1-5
TGTGCCAGCACCGGACAGTTACTTAGCAATCAGCCCCAGCATTTT
CASTGQLLSNQPQHF
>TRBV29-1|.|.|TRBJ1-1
TGCAGCGCCCCGGCCCAGGGAACTGAAGCTTTCTTT
CSAPAQGTEAFF
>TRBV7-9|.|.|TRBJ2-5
TGTGCCAGCAGCCTCCCCCAAGAGACCCAGTACTTC
CASSLPQETQYF
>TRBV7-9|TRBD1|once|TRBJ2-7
TGTGCCAGCAGCTTCCAGGGGGCGGGTGAGCAGTACTTC
CASSFQGAGEQYF
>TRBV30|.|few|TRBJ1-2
TGTGCCTGGATGAGGGGGAATGGCTACACCTTC
CAWMRGNGYTF
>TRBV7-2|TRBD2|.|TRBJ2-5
TGTGCCAGCAGCTTCTCAGCGGGGGAGCAAGAGACCCAGTACTTC
CASSFSAGEQETQYF
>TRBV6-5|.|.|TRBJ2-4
TGTGCCAGCAGTTCCCTCTCGGGGTCGGCCAAAAACATTCAGTACTTC
CASSSLSGSAKNIQYF
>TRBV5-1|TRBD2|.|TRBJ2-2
TGCGCCAGCAGCTTGGCCTCTACTAGCGATGTGATCGGGGAGCTGTTTTTT
CASSLASTSDVIGELFF
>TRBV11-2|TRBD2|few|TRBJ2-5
TGTGCCAGCAGCTTAGATAGTGGGGGGGGGAGGAAGGAGACCCAGTACTTC
CASSLDSGGGRKETQYF